Each of the 10 T cell receptor beta chains below was sequenced from the same sample in a study of radiotherapy plus CTLA-4 blockade in lung cancer. Generated by immunoSEQ multiplex PCR, the TCRdb table keeps only in-frame clones and is missing some. The sample yields 80,000 to 100,000 clones, around four fifths seen once. The sequencing used peripheral blood, collected from a patient treated with radiotherapy plus ipilimumab. These TCRs come from a human donor with non-small cell lung cancer who had a partial response to radiotherapy plus ipilimumab.

The chain couples TRBV16 to TRBJ2-1, with TRBD1 matching over 9 bases. The junction had 11 bases not matched to a gene; V was cut back by 3 bases and J by 5 bases. The length of the CDR3 is 17 residues. CDR1 KGHSY and CDR2 FQNENV come from the germline V gene. This chain's CDR3 is CASSHGGQGNVDNEQFF. In nucleotides, the CDR3 is TGTGCCAGCAGCCATGGGGGACAGGGAAACGTAGACAATGAGCAGTTCTTC.

This clone was counted between two and nine times. The chain joins TRBV30 to TRBJ2-7, with 7 bases matching TRBD2. The CDR3 length is 11 residues. Per germline, CDR1 GTSNPN and CDR2 SVGIG (reference sequence). The junction had 3 bases not matched to a gene; V was cut back by 4 bases and J by 6 bases. The CDR3 DNA reads TGTGCCTGGAATTGGGAGGGCGAGCAGTACTTC. Its translation is CAWNWEGEQYF.

This clone was seen only a few times. In nucleotides, the CDR3 is TGTGCCAGCAGCCCGAGGGACAGGGAAAACGAAAAACTGTTTTTT. As protein: CASSPRDRENEKLFF. This chain connects TRBV11-2 to TRBJ1-4, with TRBD1 matching over 9 bases. CDR3 length: 15 amino acids. Germline loops: CDR1 SGHAT, CDR2 FQNNGV. The J segment lost 8 bases and the V segment lost 5 bases, leaving 9 bases of the junction unmatched. Full variable domain (rest looked up from reference TRBV11-2 and TRBJ1-4): EAGVAQSPRYKIIEKRQSVAFWCNPISGHATLYWYQQILGQGPKLLIQFQNNGVVDDSQLPKDRFSAERLKGVDSTLKIQPAKLEDSAVYLCASSPRDRENEKLFFGSGTQLSVL.

About this clone itself: This sample also contains other DNA sequences that code for the same CDR3. The CDR3 reads CASSLGQGSTDTQYF. The CDR3 DNA is TGTGCCAGCTCACTTGGACAGGGTAGCACAGATACGCAGTATTTT. This rearrangement joins TRBV18 to TRBJ2-3; 8 bases agree with TRBD1. The CDR3 covers 15 residues. V lost 4 bases to trimming and J lost 0 bases; unmatched junction nucleotides: 3. CDR1 and CDR2 (germline): KGHSH, LQKENI. The entire variable domain, with the rest obtained from reference TRBV18 and TRBJ2-3, is as follows: NAGVMQNPRHLVRRRGQEARLRCSPMKGHSHVYWYRQLPEEGLKFMVYLQKENIIDESGMPKERFSAEFPKEGPSILRIQQVVRGDSAAYFCASSLGQGSTDTQYFGPGTRLTVL.

The chain joins TRBV5-6 to TRBJ1-3; 7 bases agree with TRBD1. The germline V gene encodes CDR1 SGHDT and CDR2 YYEEEE. V lost 3 bases and J lost 0; bases outside the gene matches: 6. The CDR3 sequence is 16 residues long. Written as DNA, the CDR3 is TGTGCCAGCAGCTCCAGACAGGGTTACTCTGGAAACACCATATATTTT. Its translation is CASSSRQGYSGNTIYF. Supplemented by reference TRBV5-6 and TRBJ1-3, the full variable domain reads DAGVTQSPTHLIKTRGQQVTLRCSPKSGHDTVSWYQQALGQGPQFIFQYYEEEERQRGNFPDRFSGHQFPNYSSELNVNALLLGDSALYLCASSSRQGYSGNTIYFGEGSWLTVV.

V gene TRBV6-1 combines with J gene TRBJ2-7; TRBD2 matches 8 bases. The CDR3 consists of 12 residues. CDR1 is MNHNS and CDR2 is SASEGT in the germline V gene. The junction had 5 bases not matched to a gene; V was cut back by 8 bases and J by 5 bases. CDR3 loop: CASATSGNEQYF. The CDR3 DNA reads as TGTGCCAGCGCTACTAGCGGAAACGAGCAGTACTTC.

This clone was observed a handful of times. The chain links TRBV2 to TRBJ2-2; a weak D match, TRBD1 (6 bases). Trimming cost V 4 bases and J 2 bases, with 11 bases left between them. The germline gives CDR1 SNHLY, CDR2 FYNNEI. The CDR3 is 15 residues long. CDR3 region: CASSGQGRNTGELFF. As DNA, the CDR3 is TGTGCCAGCAGTGGCCAGGGGCGTAACACCGGGGAGCTGTTTTTT.

This chain links TRBV28 with TRBJ2-5; the D gene is possibly TRBD2 (6 bases). The CDR3 extends over 17 amino acids. Trimming removed 4 bases at V and 5 bases at J, with 23 bases between. Per the germline V gene, CDR1 is MDHEN and CDR2 is SYDVKM. The CDR3 bases are TGTGCCAGCAGTTCCCTAAAATTGGGACTCACTGGGGAGACCCAGTACTTC. Translating gives CASSSLKLGLTGETQYF.

This rearrangement joins TRBV5-6 to TRBJ2-3; 7 bases agree with TRBD1. This CDR3 has 16 residues. Germline V gene data show CDR1 as SGHDT and CDR2 as YYEEEE. The ends lost 3 bases at V and 2 bases at J; junction bases unmatched: 9. The CDR3 sequence is CASSSGPGQITDTQYF. In nucleotides, the CDR3 is TGTGCCAGCAGCTCTGGGCCGGGACAGATCACAGATACGCAGTATTTT.

The V call is TRBV7-3, the J call TRBJ1-2; tentatively, D is TRBD1 (5 bases). The CDR3 is 15 residues long. Per germline, CDR1 SGHTA and CDR2 FQGTGA. Deletions cut 5 bases from V and 4 bases from J, with 17 bases between. This CDR3 reads CASSPGAGDPYGYTF. DNA for the CDR3: TGTGCCAGCAGCCCGGGTGCGGGGGATCCCTATGGCTACACCTTC.